The 3 T cell receptor beta chains reported below all come from one sample, sequenced in a study of blood T cell repertoires in COVID-19. TCRdb keeps only in-frame clones here, not all; method: immunoSEQ multiplex PCR. The sample lists 50,000 to 55,000 clones, 70% to 85% seen once, with around a tenth in the top ten. Sequencing was carried out using peripheral blood. Every receptor here comes from a man at least 80 years old with COVID-19, enrolled during active disease.

J is TRBJ2-7 and V is TRBV5-6, with D possibly TRBD2 on 5 matching bases. Germline V gene data show CDR1 as SGHDT and CDR2 as YYEEEE. Trimming left V 10 bases short and J 9 bases short, with 8 bases between. The CDR3 consists of 8 residues. The CDR3 spells CASAGQYF. In DNA form, the CDR3 reads TGTGCCTCCGCGGGGCAGTACTTC. The full variable domain, rest sourced from reference TRBV5-6 and TRBJ2-7, is DAGVTQSPTHLIKTRGQQVTLRCSPKSGHDTVSWYQQALGQGPQFIFQYYEEEERQRGNFPDRFSGHQFPNYSSELNVNALLLGDSALYLCASAGQYFGPGTRLTVT.

The chain carries TRBV18 and TRBJ2-6, with D uncertain. Germline V gives CDR1 KGHSH, CDR2 LQKENI. The CDR3 contains 14 residues. V was trimmed by 6 bases and J by 2 bases, leaving 8 bases between them. The DNA for the CDR3 is TGTGCCAGCTCGGTAGAAACTGGGGCCAACGTCCTGACTTTC. This gives the protein CASSVETGANVLTF.

The chain carries TRBV6-5 and TRBJ2-2; D is ambiguous. CDR3 size: 15 residues. Trimming took off 8 bases at V and 0 bases at J, with 13 bases between the two ends. Germline lookup yields CDR1 MNHEY and CDR2 SVGAGI. CDR3 DNA: TGTGCCAGCTGTCAGCGCCAAGCGAACACCGGGGAGCTGTTTTTT. Translation: CASCQRQANTGELFF.